The 20 T cell receptor beta chains given below trace back to one sample, sequenced in a study of metastatic and nonmetastatic thyroid tumors. No patient received treatment before thyroid surgery. Through MiXCR, TCRdb re-clonotyped the PCR reads. Found here are tens of thousands of clones, about 20% of them singletons; the top ten hold about 13%. Sequencing used tumor tissue. The receptor set was obtained from a female donor with papillary thyroid cancer or a benign thyroid nodule (not recorded which). Some clones in this sample may be carry-over from other donors' samples.

In this sample, this clone turned up many times. The rearrangement uses TRBV6-4 and TRBJ2-1, with D maybe TRBD1 (5 bases). With 0 bases removed from V and 6 bases from J, the gap between germline ends came to 12 bases. Germline values: CDR1 MRHNA, CDR2 SNTAGT. This CDR3 has 15 residues. CDR3 sequence: CASSDSETALNEQFF. The CDR3 DNA sequence: TGTGCCAGCAGTGACTCTGAGACAGCTCTCAATGAGCAGTTCTTC.

There are a few counts of this clone. This chain connects TRBV29-1 to TRBJ2-2; D uncertain. The CDR3 is made up of 10 amino acids. V lost 5 bases to trimming and J lost 8 bases, with 6 bases between them. Germline CDR1 and CDR2: SQVTM and ANQGSEA. CDR3 protein: CSVSSGELFF. The CDR3 DNA reads TGCAGCGTTTCCAGTGGGGAGCTGTTTTTT.

This clone came up many times. The chain combines TRBV6-2 or TRBV6-3 with TRBJ1-1; 9 bases are shared with TRBD1. This CDR3 contains 15 residues. Per germline, CDR1 MNHEY and CDR2 SVGEGT. After removal of 4 bases from V and 3 bases from J, the junction contained 6 bases not matched to a gene. CDR3 coding DNA: TGTGCCAGCAGTTGGGACAGGGCTCGAGACACTGAAGCTTTCTTT. Translating it yields CASSWDRARDTEAFF.

This clone was observed many times. The CDR3 DNA sequence: TGTGCCAGCAGCCCCCAACTGGGGGGATCGGAGCAGTACTTC. The encoded protein is CASSPQLGGSEQYF. The rearrangement joins TRBV2 to TRBJ2-7; maybe TRBD2 (6 bases). This CDR3 region has 14 residues. Germline V CDR1 and CDR2: SNHLY, FYNNEI. The germline V and J ends were trimmed by 6 bases and 7 bases, with 19 bases remaining between them.

This clone was counted ten times or more. This chain connects TRBV9 to TRBJ1-1; D possibly corresponds to TRBD1 (5 bases). This CDR3 region has 13 residues. Per germline, CDR1 SGDLS and CDR2 YYNGEE. Trimming removed 4 bases at V and 4 bases at J, with 11 bases between. In DNA form, the CDR3 reads TGTGCCAGCAGCACAGAAAGGGGCACTGAAGCTTTCTTT. Protein product: CASSTERGTEAFF.

By frequency in the sample, this clone is medium-sized. This chain links TRBV6-1 with TRBJ1-6; maybe TRBD1 (5 bases). Germline V lookup: CDR1 MNHNS, CDR2 SASEGT. V shed 2 bases and J shed 3 bases, with 14 bases lying between them. This CDR3 is built from 17 residues. The CDR3: CASSERGRPFYNSPLHF. The DNA for the CDR3 is TGTGCCAGCAGTGAAAGGGGACGTCCCTTCTATAATTCACCCCTCCACTTT.

This clone was recorded many times. The chain joins TRBV6-1 to TRBJ1-2, with D possibly TRBD1 on 6 matching bases. Germline loops: CDR1 MNHNS, CDR2 SASEGT. The V gene lost 6 bases and the J gene lost 5 bases, with 13 bases spanning the gap. The CDR3 extends over 13 amino acids. The CDR3 protein is CASSSPGQYGYTF. As DNA, the CDR3 is TGTGCCAGCAGCTCTCCGGGACAATATGGCTACACCTTC.

On this clone itself: One base away lies a much larger clone, so this may be a sequencing read error. The chain uses TRBV20-1 and TRBJ1-4; 8 nucleotides agree with TRBD1. This CDR3 is built from 15 residues. Germline CDR1 DFQATT, CDR2 SNEGSKA (reference sequence). The V segment lost 3 bases and the J segment 0 bases; nucleotides outside the gene matches: 3. For the CDR3, the DNA is TGCAGTGCTAGGGGACAGGTTGCAACTAATGAAAAACTGTTTTTT. Amino acid sequence: CSARGQVATNEKLFF.

Ten or more counts support this clone. This rearrangement joins TRBV11-2 to TRBJ2-5, with 9 bases that match TRBD2. From germline, CDR1 is SGHAT and CDR2 FQNNGV. With V trimmed by 3 bases and J by 5 bases, 4 bases remained unmatched. The CDR3 consists of 14 residues. The CDR3 sequence is CASSLGLAWETQYF. The CDR3 DNA reads TGTGCCAGCAGCTTGGGACTAGCTTGGGAGACCCAGTACTTC. Drawing the rest from reference TRBV11-2 and TRBJ2-5, the complete variable domain is EAGVAQSPRYKIIEKRQSVAFWCNPISGHATLYWYQQILGQGPKLLIQFQNNGVVDDSQLPKDRFSAERLKGVDSTLKIQPAKLEDSAVYLCASSLGLAWETQYFGPGTRLLVL.

The chain is built from TRBV30 and TRBJ2-2, with D possibly being TRBD1 (6 bases). The ends were cut back, 0 bases at V and 5 bases at J, with 16 bases in the middle. The CDR3 extends over 16 amino acids. Germline CDR1 is GTSNPN and CDR2 is SVGIG (reference sequence). The CDR3 DNA is TGTGCCTGGAGTGTGTTGGGGGCGTTTAGGACCGGGGAGCTGTTTTTT. This translates into CAWSVLGAFRTGELFF.

This clone was seen at least ten times. The V and J genes are TRBV20-1 and TRBJ2-3; unclear D gene. Trimming removed 6 bases at V and 4 bases at J, with 17 bases between. The CDR3 is 14 residues long. From germline, CDR1 is DFQATT and CDR2 SNEGSKA (reference sequence). CDR3 loop: CSAESSSSPDTQYF. CDR3 sequence (DNA): TGCAGTGCAGAGAGTAGCTCATCCCCAGATACGCAGTATTTT.

This clone appeared many times. The CDR3 region has the DNA TGTGCCAGCAGCCAAGGGATCTGGGGAAGTTTTAACACCTTC. Protein: CASSQGIWGSFNTF. The rearrangement links TRBV4-2 to TRBJ1-2, with no clear D. CDR3 length: 14 amino acids. Trimming took 1 base from V and 12 from J, leaving 18 bases between them. The germline CDR1 and CDR2 sequences are LGHNA and YNFKEQ.

This clone has a count of ten or more. The rearrangement links TRBV7-8 to TRBJ1-4; D is uncertain. The germline gives CDR1 SGHVS, CDR2 FQNEAQ. Deletions cut 5 bases from V and 4 bases from J, with 11 bases between. The CDR3 loop spans 14 amino acids. The CDR3 reads CASSGDWGNEKLFF. The CDR3 DNA is TGTGCCAGCAGCGGGGATTGGGGTAATGAAAAACTGTTTTTT.

This clone was recorded at least ten times. The CDR3 protein is CASSVEGQGASGNTIYF. Written as DNA, the CDR3 is TGTGCCAGCAGCGTAGAGGGACAGGGGGCGTCCGGAAACACCATATATTTT. The chain employs TRBV9 and TRBJ1-3; 12 bases match TRBD1. Trimming at V came to 0 bases and at J to 4 bases, leaving 5 bases not matched to a gene. The CDR3 has 17 amino acids. Germline V gives CDR1 SGDLS, CDR2 YYNGEE.

As concerns this clone: Being one base from a much bigger clone, this may be a read error. The V and J genes are TRBV20-1 and TRBJ2-1, with D perhaps matching TRBD2 (7 bases). V lost 0 bases and J lost 7, with 19 bases in between. There are 16 residues in the CDR3. Per the germline V gene, CDR1 is DFQATT and CDR2 is SNEGSKA (reference sequence). The CDR3 DNA reads TGCAGTGCTAGAGATACTAGCGTGGGGGCCTTTAATGAGCAGTTCTTC. This codes for CSARDTSVGAFNEQFF.

This clone showed up just a few times. CDR3 region: CAISESGQEQFF. In DNA, the CDR3 is TGTGCCATCAGTGAGTCAGGCCAGGAGCAGTTCTTC. The chain links TRBV10-3 to TRBJ2-1; D is unclear. This CDR3 contains 12 residues. V gave up 0 bases and J gave up 10 bases, with 7 bases separating them. CDR1 and CDR2 from the germline V gene are ENHRY and SYGVKD.

In this sample, this clone turned up many times. DNA of the CDR3: TGTGCCAGCAGTGGTGGCGGTTTCCCCTCCTACGAGCAGTACTTC. Encoded protein: CASSGGGFPSYEQYF. V gene TRBV2 combines with J gene TRBJ2-7; D uncertain. Germline V lookup: CDR1 SNHLY, CDR2 FYNNEI. Trimming took 4 bases from V and 0 from J, leaving 13 bases between them. The CDR3 contains 15 residues.

In its sample, this clone was seen a few times. The V gene is TRBV10-2, the J gene TRBJ2-7; TRBD2 matches at 10 bases. Germline-derived CDR1 and CDR2 are WSHSY and SAAADI. The CDR3 loop spans 14 amino acids. J lost 1 base, V lost 5 bases, and 2 bases had no gene match. The CDR3 sequence is CASSLLAGSYEQYF. The CDR3 region has the DNA TGCGCCAGCAGTCTACTAGCGGGGTCCTACGAGCAGTACTTC.

In regard to this clone: This may be a read error: a much more frequent sequence differs by one nucleotide. V usage is TRBV4-1 and J usage is TRBJ2-7; D may be TRBD2 (5 bases). Germline lookup yields CDR1 MGHRA and CDR2 YSYEKL. Deletions cut 3 bases from V and 5 bases from J, with 17 bases between. The CDR3 contains 15 residues. The CDR3 DNA reads TGCGCCAGCAGCCAGCTATCGGGATCGACGAACGAGCAGTACTTC. Translated, it gives CASSQLSGSTNEQYF.

The chain recombines TRBV6-6 with TRBJ2-2; the match to TRBD2 covers 9 bases. The junction had 19 bases not matched to a gene; V was cut back by 7 bases and J by 7 bases. Per the germline V gene, CDR1 is MNHNY and CDR2 is SVGAGI (reference sequence). The CDR3 is 18 amino acids. Written as DNA, the CDR3 is TGTGCCAGCATTAAAAGCGTGACTAGCGGTATAGGAGACGGGGAGCTGTTTTTT. Amino acid sequence: CASIKSVTSGIGDGELFF.